This T cell receptor beta chain originates from a study of sequential checkpoint blockade in melanoma. Overall study context: Arm A got nivolumab then ipilimumab; arm B the reverse, 1:1.

V was cut by 8 bases and J by 6 bases, with 16 bases left in between. From germline, CDR1 is MNHNS and CDR2 SASEGT. The CDR3 runs to 13 residues. The treatment denotes: randomized to nivolumab then ipilimumab (arm A) or the reverse (arm B). Live CD3+CD8+ CD19− CD56− cells were sorted from PBMCs. The assay was immunoSEQ multiplex PCR, and TCRdb's table has in-frame clones only and misses some. Among 20,000 to 25,000 clones, almost 85% were seen once, and the ten largest hold around a tenth. The chain carries TRBV6-1 and TRBJ1-1; possibly TRBD1 for D (5 bases). The material sequenced was CD8+ T cells sorted from blood (inferred from file names), taken from a patient given nivolumab and ipilimumab in sequence. This TCR came from a human donor with melanoma. In DNA, the CDR3 is TGTGCCAGCGGGGGGGGGATTACCCCTGAAGCTTTCTTT. It translates to CASGGGITPEAFF.